The present entry profiles one TCR beta chain with its context. The antigen is undetermined. The assay was immunoSEQ multiplex PCR, and TCRdb's table has in-frame clones only and misses some. The sample lists a few hundred thousand clones, 85% to 90% occurring once. Documented treatment: around 19 received Ad26.COV2.S at low or high dose, single or two shots; several received placebo; per-sample allocation not given. Sample collection was performed on day 63 after the first vaccine or placebo injection. Based in Boston, the donor was an adult of 18-55 years. These data come from a study of Ad26.COV2.S vaccination and SARS-CoV-2 variants. Turning to the study itself: In the study, Ad26.COV2.S was injected intramuscularly once, or twice 56 days apart. Broader study findings: Placebo recipients showed lower spike-specific TCR breadth than vaccinees. The TCR-based breadth and depth measures might underestimate overall T cell responses.

This CDR3 has 13 residues. Between the trimmed V and J ends, which lost 2 bases and 1 base, there was a span of 5 bases. Germline assignment: CDR1 MNHNS and CDR2 SASEGT. The sequences come from peripheral blood, collected in a trial of Ad26.COV2.S vaccine versus placebo. The genes are TRBV6-1 and TRBJ1-1; D not certain. This sequence originates from a person aged 18 to 65 who received the Ad26.COV2.S COVID-19 vaccine or a placebo. The CDR3 region has the DNA TGTGCCAGCAGTGAATACCAGAACACTGAAGCTTTCTTT. This gives the protein CASSEYQNTEAFF.